This paragraph reports one T cell receptor (beta chain). TCRdb's table, derived via immunoSEQ multiplex PCR, lists solely in-frame clones and lacks some. This table has over 350,000 clones, 95% appearing once. These data originate in a study of shared T cell receptors in the human thymus. V was cut by 2 bases and J by 1 base, with 11 bases left in between. The CDR3 is 15 residues long. Germline V gene data show CDR1 as LNHDA and CDR2 as SQIVND (reference sequence). The J gene is TRBJ2-5, the V gene TRBV19, with D tentatively TRBD1 (6 bases). The TCR originated in a human donor. The sample taken for sequencing was thymocytes. The CDR3 sequence is CASSISLGGQETQYF. In nucleotides, the CDR3 is TGTGCCAGTAGTATATCCTTAGGGGGCCAAGAGACCCAGTACTTC. Based on the CDR3 plus reference TRBV19 and TRBJ2-5, the full variable domain is DGGITQSPKYLFRKEGQNVTLSCEQNLNHDAMYWYRQDPGQGLRLIYYSQIVNDFQKGDIAEGYSVSREKKESFPLTVTSAQKNPTAFYLCASSISLGGQETQYFGPGTRLLVL.